A selection of T cell receptor beta chains follows, all from one sample in a study of blood T cells in healthy people across ages. TCRdb passed the 5' RACE reads through MiXCR, listing each CDR3 protein once. The repertoire holds about 930,000 distinct CDR3 sequences, with 25% to 30% as singletons. This sample was shared with a second study, whose subject was T cells of mothers and their children.

The sequencing input was blood. Source of these receptors: a woman between 40 and 55 years old in good health. The CDR3 runs from the conserved cysteine through the conserved F or W. D genes are given only for firm matches. Rows may omit the clone size; those that give it use once, few, many or a size class.

v_call	d_call	j_call	clone_size	cdr3_nt	cdr3_aa
TRBV3-1	NA	TRBJ2-5	many	TGTGCCAGCAGCCGAGGCTCCCAGGCTGGGTCAGAGACCCAGTACTTC	CASSRGSQAGSETQYF
TRBV10-3	TRBD2	TRBJ2-3	NA	TGTGCCATCAGTGAGTCGACTGGGACTACGGGAGATACGCAGTATTTT	CAISESTGTTGDTQYF
TRBV7-9	NA	TRBJ2-7	NA	TGTGCCAGCAGTTTATTCATGGGACTGACCGCCTACGAGCAGTACTTC	CASSLFMGLTAYEQYF
TRBV7-9	NA	TRBJ2-7	NA	TGTGCCAGCAGCCCCTCTTGGGCAGGGAGTACCTACGAGCAGTACTTC	CASSPSWAGSTYEQYF
TRBV3-1	NA	TRBJ1-2	NA	TGTGCCAGCAGCCAAGATGGGGCTAACTATGGCTACACCTTC	CASSQDGANYGYTF
TRBV15	TRBD1	TRBJ1-2	few	TGTGCCACCAGCAGAGGGACAGGGCCCCCCTATGGCTACACCTTC	CATSRGTGPPYGYTF
TRBV12-3/TRBV12-4	TRBD2	TRBJ2-5	medium-sized	TGTGCCAGCAGCCCATCTGCGGGGGGCCTACAAGAGACCCAGTACTTC	CASSPSAGGLQETQYF
TRBV28	NA	TRBJ2-7	NA	TGTGCCAGCAGCAGACCTGATTTCAAACCCTACGAGCAGTACTTC	CASSRPDFKPYEQYF
TRBV20-1	TRBD1	TRBJ2-2	many	TGCAGTGCTAGAAGAGGGGGCAGGAACACCGGGGAGCTGTTTTTT	CSARRGGRNTGELFF
TRBV12-3/TRBV12-4	TRBD2	TRBJ2-5	many	TGTGCCAGCAGTTTCTCTGCGGGGGGGCCTCAAGAGACCCAGTACTTC	CASSFSAGGPQETQYF
TRBV7-2	NA	TRBJ2-7	many	TGTGCCAGCAGCAGCGTTGGGGAATCCTACGAGCAGTACTTC	CASSSVGESYEQYF
TRBV28	NA	TRBJ1-2	few	TGTACCAGCAGTTTGTTTGGGGGAGGTGGCTACACCTTC	CTSSLFGGGGYTF
TRBV5-1	TRBD1	TRBJ2-1	many	TGCGCCAGCAGCAGGGGACAGTCCTACAATGAGCAGTTCTTC	CASSRGQSYNEQFF
TRBV7-9	TRBD2	TRBJ2-7	many	TGTGCCAGCAGCCCAAGCGGGGGGGATTACATCTCCTACGAGCAGTACTTC	CASSPSGGDYISYEQYF